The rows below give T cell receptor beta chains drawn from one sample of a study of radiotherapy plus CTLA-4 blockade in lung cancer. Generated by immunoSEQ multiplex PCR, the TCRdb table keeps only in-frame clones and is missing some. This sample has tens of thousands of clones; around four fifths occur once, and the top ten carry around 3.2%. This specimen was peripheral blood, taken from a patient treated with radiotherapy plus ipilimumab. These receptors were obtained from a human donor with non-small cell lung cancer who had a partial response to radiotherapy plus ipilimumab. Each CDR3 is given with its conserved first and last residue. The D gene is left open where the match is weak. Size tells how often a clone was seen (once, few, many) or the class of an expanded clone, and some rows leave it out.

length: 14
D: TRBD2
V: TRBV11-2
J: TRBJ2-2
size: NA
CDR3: CASSLGRGAGELFF
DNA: TGTGCCAGCAGCTTAGGGCGGGGGGCCGGGGAGCTGTTTTTT

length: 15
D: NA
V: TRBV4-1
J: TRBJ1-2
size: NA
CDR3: CASSQVLLDSYGYTF
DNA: TGCGCCAGCAGCCAAGTCCTCCTCGACAGCTATGGCTACACCTTC

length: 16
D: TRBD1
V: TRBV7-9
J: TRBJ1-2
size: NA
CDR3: CASSLAGTEKTYGYTF
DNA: TGTGCCAGCAGCTTAGCGGGGACAGAGAAAACTTATGGCTACACCTTC

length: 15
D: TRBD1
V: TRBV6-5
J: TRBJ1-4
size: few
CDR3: CASSVSGQGFEKLFF
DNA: TGTGCCAGCAGTGTATCGGGACAGGGGTTTGAAAAACTGTTTTTT

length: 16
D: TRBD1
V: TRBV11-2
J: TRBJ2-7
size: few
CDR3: CASSLVGTGGFYEQYF
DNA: TGTGCCAGCAGCTTAGTCGGGACAGGGGGTTTCTACGAGCAGTACTTC

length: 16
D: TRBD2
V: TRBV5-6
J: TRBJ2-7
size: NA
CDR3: CASSLGLAGATYEQYF
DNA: TGTGCCAGCAGCCTAGGACTAGCGGGGGCCACCTACGAGCAGTACTTC

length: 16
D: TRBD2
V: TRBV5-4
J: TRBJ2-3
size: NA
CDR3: CASSGGLAGGGDTQYF
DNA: TGTGCCAGCAGCGGAGGACTAGCGGGGGGCGGAGATACGCAGTATTTT

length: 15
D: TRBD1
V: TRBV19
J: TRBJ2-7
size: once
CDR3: CASSITGTGGYEQYF
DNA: TGTGCCAGTAGTATCACCGGGACAGGGGGCTACGAGCAGTACTTC

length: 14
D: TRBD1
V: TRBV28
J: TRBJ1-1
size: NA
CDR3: CASRTGTENTEAFF
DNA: TGTGCCAGCAGGACCGGGACAGAGAACACTGAAGCTTTCTTT

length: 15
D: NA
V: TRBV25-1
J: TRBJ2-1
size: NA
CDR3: CASRASLGSYNEQFF
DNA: TGTGCCAGCAGGGCATCCCTAGGCTCCTACAATGAGCAGTTCTTC

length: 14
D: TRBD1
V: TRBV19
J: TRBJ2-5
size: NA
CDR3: CASSFGTERGTQYF
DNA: TGTGCCAGTAGTTTCGGGACAGAGAGGGGTACCCAGTACTTC

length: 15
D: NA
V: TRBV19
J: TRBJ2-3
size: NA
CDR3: CASSMGRGPTDTQYF
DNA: TGTGCCAGTAGTATGGGCAGGGGACCCACAGATACGCAGTATTTT

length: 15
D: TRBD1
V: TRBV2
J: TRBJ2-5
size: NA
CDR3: CASSSATGDEETQYF
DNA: TGTGCCAGCAGTTCAGCGACAGGGGACGAAGAGACCCAGTACTTC

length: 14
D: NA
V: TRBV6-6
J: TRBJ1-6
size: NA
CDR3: CASSPRTENSPLHF
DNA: TGTGCCAGCAGCCCCCGGACAGAAAATTCACCCCTCCACTTT

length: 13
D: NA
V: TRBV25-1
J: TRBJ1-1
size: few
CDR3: CASSEYGGRKAFF
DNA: TGTGCCAGCAGTGAATATGGAGGTCGCAAAGCTTTCTTT